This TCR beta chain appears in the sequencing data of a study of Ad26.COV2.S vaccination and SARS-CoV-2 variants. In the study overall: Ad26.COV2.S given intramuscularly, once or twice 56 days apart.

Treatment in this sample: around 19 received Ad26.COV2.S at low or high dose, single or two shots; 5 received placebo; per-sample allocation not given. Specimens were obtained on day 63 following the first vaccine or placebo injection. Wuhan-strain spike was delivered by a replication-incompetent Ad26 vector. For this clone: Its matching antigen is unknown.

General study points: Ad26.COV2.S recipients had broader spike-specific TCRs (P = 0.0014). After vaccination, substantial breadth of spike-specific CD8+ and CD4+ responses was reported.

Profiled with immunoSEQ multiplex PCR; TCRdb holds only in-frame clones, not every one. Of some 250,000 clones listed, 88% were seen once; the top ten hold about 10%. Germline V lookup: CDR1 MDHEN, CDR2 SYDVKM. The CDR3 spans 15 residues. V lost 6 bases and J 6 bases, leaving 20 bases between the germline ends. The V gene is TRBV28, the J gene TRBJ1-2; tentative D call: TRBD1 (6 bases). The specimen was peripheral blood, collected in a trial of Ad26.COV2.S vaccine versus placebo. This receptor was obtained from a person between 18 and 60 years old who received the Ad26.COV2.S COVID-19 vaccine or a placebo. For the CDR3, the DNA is TGTGCCAGCAGCTCCCTGGAGGCAGGGGTTCATGGCTACACCTTC. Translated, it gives CASSSLEAGVHGYTF.